The clone carrying this TCR beta chain was found a few times. Unmatched junction bases numbered 7, after V lost 4 bases and J lost 4 bases. CDR3 size: 15 residues. The germline V gene has CDR1 MGHRA and CDR2 YSYEKL. Amplified TCR beta CDR3 regions derived from RNA transcripts. TCR CDR3 underwent first-round RT-PCR with the HTBI primer set. TCRdb processed the multiplex PCR reads anew with MiXCR; each CDR3 protein has one entry. The sample shows about 290,000 distinct CDR3 sequences, roughly 19% of them seen only once. The data belong to a study of T cells in Graves' hyperthyroidism and ophthalmopathy. The TCR sequence derives from a man aged 45 to 65 with Graves' ophthalmopathy. Sequencing input: blood. The J gene is TRBJ2-3, the V gene TRBV4-1; 8 bases are shared with TRBD1. DNA of the CDR3: TGCGCCAGCAGCCGACAGACAGGGGTGGCAGATACGCAGTATTTT. Its translation is CASSRQTGVADTQYF.